Listed below are T cell receptor beta chains from one sample, sequenced in a study of T cell responses to AZD1222 COVID-19 vaccine. The repertoire was sequenced with immunoSEQ multiplex PCR; TCRdb's copy has only in-frame clones and lacks some. The sample includes about 130,000 clones, 88% of them seen just once. The sequenced sample was peripheral blood, obtained on day 0 of AZD1222 vaccination. These receptors all come from an adult in good health. The CDR3 runs from the conserved cysteine through the conserved F or W. Each record gives: V gene, J gene, D gene, CDR3 length, clone size, CDR3 protein, CDR3 DNA. A D gene is named only where the DNA matches it firmly. Size is stated for part of the rows, as once, few or many counts, or as a class when the clone is expanded.

TRBV5-6,TRBJ2-3,TRBD1,14,NA,CASSLGQGADTQYF,TGTGCCAGCAGCTTGGGACAGGGGGCAGATACGCAGTATTTT
TRBV28,TRBJ2-3,NA,13,NA,CASSTPGIGTQYF,TGTGCCAGCAGTACACCAGGGATAGGTACGCAGTATTTT
TRBV7-9,TRBJ2-2,TRBD2,15,NA,CASSEIAGNTGELFF,TGTGCCAGCAGCGAGATAGCGGGGAACACCGGGGAGCTGTTTTTT
TRBV6-4,TRBJ2-3,NA,13,NA,CASSDSTSDTQYF,TGTGCCAGCAGTGACTCGACGTCAGATACGCAGTATTTT
TRBV19,TRBJ1-5,NA,15,NA,CASRTGPGGNQPQHF,TGTGCCAGTAGAACCGGGCCCGGGGGGAATCAGCCCCAGCATTTT
TRBV6-5,TRBJ1-3,NA,13,NA,CASSRDAGNTIYF,TGTGCCAGCAGCCGGGACGCTGGAAACACCATATATTTT
TRBV28,TRBJ2-7,TRBD2,16,once,CASRLAGERGFYEQYF,TGTGCCAGCAGGCTAGCGGGAGAGAGAGGATTTTACGAGCAGTACTTC
TRBV5-6,TRBJ2-2,NA,15,NA,CASSRGTLKSGELFF,TGTGCCAGCAGCAGGGGGACTCTCAAGTCCGGGGAGCTGTTTTTT
TRBV3-1/TRBV3-2,TRBJ1-4,TRBD1,15,NA,CASSQVRGPNEKLFF,TGTGCCAGCAGCCAAGTGAGGGGGCCCAATGAAAAACTGTTTTTT
TRBV7-9,TRBJ2-5,NA,12,NA,CASSLGPETQYF,TGTGCCAGCAGTTTAGGGCCGGAGACCCAGTACTTC
TRBV6-2/TRBV6-3,TRBJ1-6,TRBD1,15,NA,CASSYGQGSNSPLHF,TGTGCCAGCAGTTACGGACAGGGGAGTAATTCACCCCTCCACTTT
TRBV11-2,TRBJ2-3,TRBD2,13,NA,CASSYSGKDTQYF,TGTGCCAGCAGTTATAGCGGGAAAGATACGCAGTATTTT
TRBV11-2,TRBJ2-1,TRBD2,16,NA,CASSPAGTSGRNEQFF,TGTGCCAGCAGCCCCGCAGGAACCAGCGGGAGAAATGAGCAGTTCTTC
TRBV20-1,TRBJ1-1,NA,11,NA,CSSRFVTEAFF,TGCAGTTCCCGATTTGTCACTGAAGCTTTCTTT
TRBV27,TRBJ1-2,TRBD1,17,NA,CASSLSPTGASNYGYTF,TGTGCCAGCAGTTTATCTCCGACAGGGGCCTCTAACTATGGCTACACCTTC
TRBV28,TRBJ1-6,NA,13,NA,CASSLDTNSPLHF,TGTGCCAGCAGTTTGGACACCAATTCACCCCTCCACTTT
TRBV19,TRBJ2-7,NA,17,NA,CASSIPLQGLVSYEQYF,TGTGCCAGTAGTATCCCTTTACAGGGATTGGTGTCCTACGAGCAGTACTTC
TRBV19,TRBJ1-2,TRBD1,14,NA,CASSGDRQAYGYTF,TGTGCCAGTAGCGGGGACAGGCAGGCCTATGGCTACACCTTC
TRBV9,TRBJ1-4,NA,15,NA,CASSVNLATNEKLFF,TGTGCCAGCAGCGTTAATCTGGCAACTAATGAAAAACTGTTTTTT
TRBV4-2,TRBJ1-4,TRBD1,15,NA,CASSQGTGGNEKLFF,TGTGCCAGCAGCCAAGGGACAGGGGGTAATGAAAAACTGTTTTTT
TRBV19,TRBJ2-1,TRBD2,16,once,CASSIAGTSGRNEQFF,TGTGCCAGTAGTATAGCGGGGACTAGCGGGAGAAATGAGCAGTTCTTC
TRBV6-1,TRBJ1-1,NA,12,NA,CASGRLNTEAFF,TGTGCCAGCGGACGCCTTAACACTGAAGCTTTCTTT
TRBV10-3,TRBJ2-2,NA,14,NA,CAISDWRNTGELFF,TGTGCCATCAGTGACTGGCGTAACACCGGGGAGCTGTTTTTT
TRBV9,TRBJ1-5,TRBD1,15,NA,CASSVGQGASQPQHF,TGTGCCAGCAGCGTAGGGCAGGGGGCCAGCCAGCCCCAGCATTTT
TRBV5-1,TRBJ1-1,NA,13,few,CASSLEGNTEAFF,TGCGCCAGCAGCTTGGAGGGGAACACTGAAGCTTTCTTT
TRBV13,TRBJ1-2,NA,13,NA,CASSLEGGHGYTF,TGTGCCAGCAGCTTAGAGGGGGGCCATGGCTACACCTTC
TRBV7-8,TRBJ2-2,NA,15,few,CASLGPGSNTGELFF,TGTGCCAGCCTGGGGCCGGGGTCGAACACCGGGGAGCTGTTTTTT
TRBV9,TRBJ1-3,NA,14,NA,CASSPGTLRNTIYF,TGTGCCAGCAGCCCCGGGACTTTAAGAAACACCATATATTTT
TRBV2,TRBJ1-3,NA,14,NA,CASRTGRSGNTIYF,TGTGCCAGCCGAACGGGCCGCTCTGGAAACACCATATATTTT
TRBV30,TRBJ2-7,TRBD2,14,NA,CAWSVSASGYEQYF,TGTGCCTGGAGTGTATCGGCTAGCGGCTACGAGCAGTACTTC
TRBV11-3,TRBJ1-1,NA,13,NA,CASSFNSDTEAFF,TGTGCCAGCAGCTTTAATTCTGACACTGAAGCTTTCTTT
TRBV2,TRBJ2-7,NA,10,once,CASQTYEQYF,TGTGCCAGCCAAACCTACGAGCAGTACTTC